The 14 T cell receptor beta chains below were found in one sample sequenced in a study of Graves' ophthalmopathy and Graves' hyperthyroidism. Amplified TCR beta CDR3 regions were obtained using RNA transcripts as template. An initial RT-PCR round employing HTBI primers preceded a second-round multiplex PCR. TCRdb re-derived calls from the multiplex PCR reads in MiXCR, one entry per CDR3 protein. The data show about 220,000 distinct CDR3 sequences, about a fifth seen once. The sequenced material came from peripheral blood. These receptors were obtained from a woman aged 45 to 65 with Graves' ophthalmopathy.

The chain carries TRBV15 and TRBJ1-6; D is ambiguous. The V gene lost 3 bases and the J gene lost 7 bases, with 10 bases spanning the gap. The CDR3 extends over 14 amino acids. Germline V gene sequence: CDR1 LNHNV, CDR2 YYDKDF (reference sequence). The CDR3 DNA reads TGTGCCACCAGCAGGGAACACGGAAATTCACCCCTCCACTTT. Its protein product is CATSREHGNSPLHF.

There are a few counts of this clonotype. V gene TRBV28 combines with J gene TRBJ1-2; D not certain. Trimming shortened V by 6 bases and J by 6 bases, and 26 bases separated the two germline ends. CDR1 is MDHEN and CDR2 is SYDVKM in the germline V gene. The CDR3 extends over 17 amino acids. The DNA of the CDR3 is TGTGCCAGCAGGCCCAGTGGGAACGTGCTACTAGGGCATGGCTACACCTTC. The encoded protein is CASRPSGNVLLGHGYTF.

This clonotype has at least ten counts. This chain links TRBV20-1 with TRBJ2-5; D is ambiguous. Trimming removed 3 bases at V and 2 bases at J, with 7 bases between. The CDR3 spans 12 residues. CDR1 and CDR2 (germline): DFQATT, SNEGSKA (reference sequence). CDR3 DNA: TGCAGTGCTAGCCCGGAACAAGAGACCCAGTACTTC. Protein product: CSASPEQETQYF.

The V call is TRBV6-2 or TRBV6-3, the J call TRBJ1-2, with TRBD1 as a possible D gene (6 bases). CDR3 length equals 15 residues. Germline loops: CDR1 MNHEY, CDR2 SVGEGT. With 8 bases removed from V and 8 bases from J, the gap between germline ends came to 24 bases. In DNA, the CDR3 is TGTGCCAGCGGGGACACCCCCGTGATGGTCGGCGGCTACACCTTC. Its translation: CASGDTPVMVGGYTF.

Concerning this clonotype itself: A much larger clone is a single base away; this may be a read error. This sequence joins TRBV5-1 and TRBJ2-7; tentatively, D is TRBD1 (6 bases). V was trimmed by 2 bases and J by 2 bases, leaving 11 bases between them. Looked up from germline, CDR1 is SGHRS and CDR2 is YFSETQ. This CDR3 comprises 14 residues. CDR3 sequence: CASSFQGPPYEQYF. The CDR3 bases are TGCGCCAGCAGCTTCCAGGGGCCCCCCTACGAGCAGTACTTC.

This clonotype was counted ten times or more. The V call is TRBV28, the J call TRBJ2-2; maybe TRBD1 (6 bases). Trimming shortened V by 3 bases and J by 4 bases, and 9 bases separated the two germline ends. Germline V gene data show CDR1 as MDHEN and CDR2 as SYDVKM. CDR3 length: 14 residues. The chain's CDR3 is CASSFAGATGELFF. DNA of the CDR3: TGTGCCAGCAGTTTTGCAGGGGCCACCGGGGAGCTGTTTTTT.

This clonotype showed up many times. This chain connects TRBV6-1 to TRBJ1-1; tentative D call: TRBD1 (5 bases). The V end was cut by 7 bases, the J end by 1 base, with 13 bases between. Germline lookup yields CDR1 MNHNS and CDR2 SASEGT. CDR3 size: 14 residues. The CDR3 is CASNQGARNTEAFF. The DNA for the CDR3 is TGTGCCAGCAATCAGGGCGCGCGGAACACTGAAGCTTTCTTT.

This clonotype was counted ten times or more. The rearrangement links TRBV14 to TRBJ2-7; 7 nucleotides align to TRBD2. Germline CDR1 reads SGHDN; CDR2 reads FVKESK. The trim removed 1 base at V and 1 base at J, leaving 4 bases unmatched. The CDR3 has 15 amino acids. The CDR3 spells CASSQVAGESYEQYF. The CDR3 bases are TGTGCCAGCAGCCAAGTGGCGGGGGAATCCTACGAGCAGTACTTC.

This clonotype was seen many times. DNA for the CDR3: TGTGCCTGGAGTCTCGGGACTAGCGGGAGCAGGTTCCACGAGCAGTACTTC. Amino acids: CAWSLGTSGSRFHEQYF. J is TRBJ2-7 and V is TRBV30; TRBD2 matches 14 bases. The CDR3 runs to 17 residues. Germline V gene sequence: CDR1 GTSNPN, CDR2 SVGIG (reference sequence). V shed 2 bases, J shed 5 bases, and the junction held 11 bases outside the gene matches.

This clonotype has more than one count but fewer than ten. The J gene is TRBJ1-5, the V gene TRBV19; unclear D gene. V dropped 5 bases and J dropped 1 base, with 6 bases sitting between them. Germline V gene lookup returns CDR1 LNHDA and CDR2 SQIVND (reference sequence). This CDR3 contains 13 residues. CDR3 in DNA: TGTGCCAGTAGTTGGGGAAGCAATCAGCCCCAGCATTTT. It specifies CASSWGSNQPQHF.

The table lists this clonotype with many counts. The gene calls are TRBV29-1 and TRBJ1-2; TRBD1 is a possible D gene (6 bases). The CDR3 runs to 11 residues. The V end was cut by 5 bases, the J end by 6 bases, with 10 bases between. CDR1 is SQVTM, CDR2 ANQGSEA, per germline. In DNA form, the CDR3 reads TGCAGCGTTCGGGGGGGCGATGGCTACACCTTC. It yields the protein CSVRGGDGYTF. Full variable domain (rest looked up from reference TRBV29-1 and TRBJ1-2): SAVISQKPSRDICQRGTSLTIQCQVDSQVTMMFWYRQQPGQSLTLIATANQGSEATYESGFVIDKFPISRPNLTFSTLTVSNMSPEDSSIYLCSVRGGDGYTFGSGTRLTVV.

This clonotype has at least ten counts. The CDR3 sequence is CASSLSQGWETQYF. DNA for the CDR3: TGTGCCAGCAGCCTATCACAGGGATGGGAGACCCAGTACTTC. The chain recombines TRBV12-3 or TRBV12-4 with TRBJ2-5, with D possibly matching TRBD1 (6 bases). The CDR3 length is 14 residues. The V and J ends lost 6 bases and 5 bases respectively, with 16 bases between them.

This clonotype was seen at least ten times. The chain has TRBV6-1 and TRBJ2-7; 9 bases map to TRBD2. This CDR3 has 14 residues. Germline CDR1 reads MNHNS; CDR2 reads SASEGT. J was trimmed by 1 base and V by 5 bases; bases with no gene match: 3. The CDR3 is CASSISGSSYEQYF. For the CDR3, the DNA is TGTGCCAGCAGTATTAGCGGGAGTTCCTACGAGCAGTACTTC.

This clonotype was detected many times. This sequence joins TRBV6-2 or TRBV6-3 and TRBJ2-2; tentative D call: TRBD1 (5 bases). CDR1 MNHEY and CDR2 SVGEGT come from the germline V gene. V gave up 2 bases and J gave up 4 bases, with 20 bases separating them. This CDR3 is built from 18 residues. CDR3 sequence (DNA): TGTGCCAGCAGTTACGGATTTGGCAGGGCTGGTAGCACCGGGGAGCTGTTTTTT. Encoded protein: CASSYGFGRAGSTGELFF.